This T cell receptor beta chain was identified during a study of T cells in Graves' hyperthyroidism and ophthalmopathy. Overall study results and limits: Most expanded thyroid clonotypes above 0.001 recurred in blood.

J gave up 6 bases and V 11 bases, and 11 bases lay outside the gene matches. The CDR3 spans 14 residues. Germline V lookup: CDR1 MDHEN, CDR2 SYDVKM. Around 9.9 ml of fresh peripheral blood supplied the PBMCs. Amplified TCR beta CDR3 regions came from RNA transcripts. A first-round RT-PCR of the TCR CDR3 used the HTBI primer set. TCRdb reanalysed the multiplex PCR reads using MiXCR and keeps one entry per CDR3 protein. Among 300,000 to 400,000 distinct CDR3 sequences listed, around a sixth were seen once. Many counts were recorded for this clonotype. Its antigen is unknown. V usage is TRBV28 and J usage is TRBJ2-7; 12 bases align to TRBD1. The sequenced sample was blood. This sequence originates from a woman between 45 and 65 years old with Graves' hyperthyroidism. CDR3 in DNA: TGTGCCGGCGAGGCCGGGACAGGGGGCATCGAGCAGTACTTC. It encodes CAGEAGTGGIEQYF.